The 5 T cell receptor beta chains given below trace back to one sample, sequenced in a study of spatial heterogeneity in lung cancer. Time point here: sample taken at primary tumor resection. Tumor, nontumor lung or frozen PBMC supplied whole RNA that was sequenced unsorted. TCRdb re-analysed the 5' RACE reads in MiXCR, keeping a single row per CDR3 protein. This sample has about 82,000 distinct CDR3 sequences, with roughly 13% found just once. Sample: PBMCs, taken at surgery. The receptors were gathered from a male donor with early-stage non-small cell lung cancer.

The V call is TRBV6-5, the J call TRBJ1-3; TRBD1 might be the D (5 bases). The germline V and J ends were trimmed by 4 bases and 2 bases, with 9 bases remaining between them. The germline V gene has CDR1 MNHEY and CDR2 SVGAGI. This CDR3 region has 14 residues. CDR3 loop: CASSSAGPGNTIYF. CDR3 nucleotide sequence: TGTGCCAGCAGTTCAGCAGGGCCTGGAAACACCATATATTTT.

This chain uses TRBV20-1 with TRBJ2-3; the D gene is possibly TRBD2 (6 bases). CDR3 length: 15 residues. V dropped 3 bases and J dropped 1 base, with 14 bases sitting between them. CDR1 and CDR2 (germline): DFQATT, SNEGSKA (reference sequence). CDR3 in amino acids: CSAREALAGTDTQYF. The CDR3 coding sequence is TGCAGTGCTAGGGAAGCACTAGCCGGCACAGATACGCAGTATTTT.

This clonotype was counted only a few times. The chain links TRBV6-5 to TRBJ2-2, with D perhaps matching TRBD2 (6 bases). The CDR3 runs 13 residues. The V end was cut by 7 bases, the J end by 3 bases, with 9 bases between. The germline V gene encodes CDR1 MNHEY and CDR2 SVGAGI. CDR3 coding DNA: TGTGCCAGCACTGGAGGGCACACCGGGGAGCTGTTTTTT. This codes for CASTGGHTGELFF.

In this sample, this clonotype turned up a few times. The gene calls are TRBV5-1 and TRBJ2-3; 9 bases are shared with TRBD1. Germline CDR1 SGHRS, CDR2 YFSETQ. This CDR3 comprises 16 residues. With 5 bases clipped from V and 11 bases from J, the junction kept 18 bases outside the gene matches. The CDR3 protein is CASRIPDTEDRGRQYF. In DNA, the CDR3 is TGCGCCAGCAGGATCCCCGATACAGAAGACAGGGGGAGGCAGTATTTT.

The V and J genes are TRBV10-2 and TRBJ2-5; TRBD1 matches at 10 bases. Germline V gives CDR1 WSHSY, CDR2 SAAADI. The trim removed 6 bases at V and 2 bases at J, leaving 9 bases unmatched. There are 16 residues in the CDR3. Here the CDR3 DNA reads TGCGCCAGCAGAGCCGGGACAGGGGCACCTCAAGAGACCCAGTACTTC. Its translation: CASRAGTGAPQETQYF.